The clone carrying this TCR beta chain was seen only once. The data were taken from a study of blood T cell repertoires in COVID-19. Study-wide background: There were acute and convalescent COVID-19 samples, and they came from the United States, Italy and Spain. PBMCs, B-cell-depleted T cells, or T cells provided the cDNA or gDNA that made up the material.

Germline CDR1 MNHEY, CDR2 SMNVEV (reference sequence). The CDR3 runs 14 residues. V was trimmed by 3 bases and J by 7 bases, leaving 13 bases between them. Measured with immunoSEQ multiplex PCR; TCRdb has only the in-frame clones, and not every one. The profile covers 110,000 or so clones, with about 80% appearing a single time and approximately 5.6% taken by the ten largest. The V gene is TRBV27, the J gene TRBJ1-5; tentative D call: TRBD1 (6 bases). Sequenced material: peripheral blood. This clonotype was obtained from a man aged 65-85 years with acute or convalescent COVID-19. The CDR3 loop is CASSFQGMGQPQHF. The CDR3 coding sequence is TGTGCCAGCAGTTTCCAGGGGATGGGACAGCCCCAGCATTTT.